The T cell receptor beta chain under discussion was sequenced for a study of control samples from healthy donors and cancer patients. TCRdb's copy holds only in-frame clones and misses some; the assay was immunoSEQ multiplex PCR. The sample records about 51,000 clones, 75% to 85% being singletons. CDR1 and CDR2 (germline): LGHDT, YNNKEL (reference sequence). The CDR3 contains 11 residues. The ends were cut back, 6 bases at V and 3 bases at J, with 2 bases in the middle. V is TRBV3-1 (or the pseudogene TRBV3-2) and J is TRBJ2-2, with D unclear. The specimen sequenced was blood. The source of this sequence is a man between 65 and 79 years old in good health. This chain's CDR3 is CASSHTGELFF. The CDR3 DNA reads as TGTGCCAGCAGTCACACCGGGGAGCTGTTTTTT.